This T cell receptor beta chain was sequenced for a study of T cell clonality in common variable immunodeficiency. Using immunoSEQ multiplex PCR, the repertoire was profiled, and TCRdb retains in-frame clones only, with some absent. There are 30,000 to 40,000 clones in the sample, none observed a single time. V shed 1 base, J shed 5 bases, and the junction held 6 bases outside the gene matches. The V gene's germline CDR1 is MGHRA and CDR2 YSYEKL. The CDR3 runs 15 residues. This clone was recorded at least ten times. The read is 3 residues too short to cover the CDR3 end, so that end is filled in from the germline J gene.

Sequencing was carried out using peripheral blood mononuclear cells. The chain has TRBV4-1 and TRBJ1-1; 8 bases line up with TRBD1. The sequence came from a person aged 18 to 75 in good health. The CDR3 bases that were read are TGCGCCAGCAGCCAAGGTAACAGGGGGGGGACTGAA. This translates into CASSQGNRGGTE. The entire CDR3 is CASSQGNRGGTEAFF.